This T cell receptor (beta chain) was found in a study of monozygotic twins with inflammatory bowel disease. This CDR3 spans 12 amino acids. Germline CDR1 is MNHEY and CDR2 is SMNVEV (reference sequence). Reanalyzing the 5' RACE reads, TCRdb keeps one entry per CDR3 protein, without DNA. The specimen's table records about 300,000 distinct CDR3 sequences. Study observations and caveats: A distinction between different T cell subtypes was not possible.

With regard to this clonotype: Its antigen remains unknown.

The sample taken for sequencing was blood. The V call is TRBV27, the J call TRBJ2-7; the TCRdb call, TRBD1, lacks DNA for checking. This clonotype was sampled from a human donor with ulcerative colitis or Crohn's disease, or a healthy co-twin of an affected twin (not recorded which). This CDR3 is CASSPTRGTPVF.